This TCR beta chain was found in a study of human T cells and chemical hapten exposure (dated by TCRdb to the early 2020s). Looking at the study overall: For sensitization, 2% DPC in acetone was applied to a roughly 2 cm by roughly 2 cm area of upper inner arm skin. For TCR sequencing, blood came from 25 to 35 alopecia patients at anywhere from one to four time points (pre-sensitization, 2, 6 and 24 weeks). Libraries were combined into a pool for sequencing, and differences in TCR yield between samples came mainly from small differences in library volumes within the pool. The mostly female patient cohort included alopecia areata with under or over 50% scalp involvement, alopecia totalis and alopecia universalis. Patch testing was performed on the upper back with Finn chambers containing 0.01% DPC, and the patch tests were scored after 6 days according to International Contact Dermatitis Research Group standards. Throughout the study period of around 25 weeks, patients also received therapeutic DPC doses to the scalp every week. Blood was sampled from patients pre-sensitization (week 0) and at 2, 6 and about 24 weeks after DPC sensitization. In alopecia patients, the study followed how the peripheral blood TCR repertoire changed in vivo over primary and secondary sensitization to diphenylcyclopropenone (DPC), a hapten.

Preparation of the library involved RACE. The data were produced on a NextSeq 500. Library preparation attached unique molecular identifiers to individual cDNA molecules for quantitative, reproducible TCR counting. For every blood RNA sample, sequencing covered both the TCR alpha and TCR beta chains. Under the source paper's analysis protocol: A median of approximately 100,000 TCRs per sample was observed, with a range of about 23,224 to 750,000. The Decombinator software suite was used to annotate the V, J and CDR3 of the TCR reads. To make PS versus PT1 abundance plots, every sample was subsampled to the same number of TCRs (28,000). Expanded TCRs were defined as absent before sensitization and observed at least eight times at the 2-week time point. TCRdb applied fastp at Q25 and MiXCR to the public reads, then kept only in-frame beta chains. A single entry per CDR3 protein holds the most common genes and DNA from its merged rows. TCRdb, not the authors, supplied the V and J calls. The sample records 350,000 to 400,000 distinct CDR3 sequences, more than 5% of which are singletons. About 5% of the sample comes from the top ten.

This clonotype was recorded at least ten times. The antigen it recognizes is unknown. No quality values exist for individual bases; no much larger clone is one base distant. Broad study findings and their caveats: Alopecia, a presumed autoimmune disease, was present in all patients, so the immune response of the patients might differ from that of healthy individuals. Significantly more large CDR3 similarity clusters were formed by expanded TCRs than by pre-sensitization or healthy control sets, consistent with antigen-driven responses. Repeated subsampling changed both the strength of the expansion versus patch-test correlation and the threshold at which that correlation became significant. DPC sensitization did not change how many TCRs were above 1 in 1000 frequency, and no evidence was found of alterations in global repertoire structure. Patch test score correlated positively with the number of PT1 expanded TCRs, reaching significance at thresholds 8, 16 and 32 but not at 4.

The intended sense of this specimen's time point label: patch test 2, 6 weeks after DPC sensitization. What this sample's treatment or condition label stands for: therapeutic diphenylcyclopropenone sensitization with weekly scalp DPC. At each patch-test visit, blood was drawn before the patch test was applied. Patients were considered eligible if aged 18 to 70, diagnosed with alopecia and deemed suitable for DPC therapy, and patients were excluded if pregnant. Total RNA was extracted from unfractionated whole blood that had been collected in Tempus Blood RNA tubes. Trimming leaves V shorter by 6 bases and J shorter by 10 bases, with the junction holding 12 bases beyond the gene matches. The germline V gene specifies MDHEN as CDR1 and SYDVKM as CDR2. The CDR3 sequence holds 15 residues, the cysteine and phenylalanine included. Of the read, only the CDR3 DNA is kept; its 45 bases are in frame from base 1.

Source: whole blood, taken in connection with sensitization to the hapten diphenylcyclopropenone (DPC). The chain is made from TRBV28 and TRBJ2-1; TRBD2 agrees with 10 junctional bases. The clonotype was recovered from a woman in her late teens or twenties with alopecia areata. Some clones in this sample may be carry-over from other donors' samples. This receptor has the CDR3 CASSFSGGLREEQFF. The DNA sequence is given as TGTGCCAGCAGCTTTAGCGGGGGGCTCCGGGAGGAGCAGTTCTTC.